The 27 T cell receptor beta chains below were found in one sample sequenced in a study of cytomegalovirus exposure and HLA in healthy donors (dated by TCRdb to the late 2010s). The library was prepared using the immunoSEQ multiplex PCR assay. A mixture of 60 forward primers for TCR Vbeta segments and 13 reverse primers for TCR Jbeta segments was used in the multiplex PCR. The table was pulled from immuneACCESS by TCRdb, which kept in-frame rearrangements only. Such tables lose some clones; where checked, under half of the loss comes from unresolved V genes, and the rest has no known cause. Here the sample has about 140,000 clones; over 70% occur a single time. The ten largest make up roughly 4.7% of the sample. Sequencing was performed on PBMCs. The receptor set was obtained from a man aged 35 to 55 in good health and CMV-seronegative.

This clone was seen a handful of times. The CDR3 DNA sequence: TGTGCCAGCAGTTTACCAAATACAGGGTACGAGCAGTACTTC. Translating it yields CASSLPNTGYEQYF. This chain uses TRBV28 with TRBJ2-7; weak D call: TRBD1 (6 bases). V was shortened by 2 bases and J by 4 bases, with 12 bases between the two germline ends. In germline, CDR1 is MDHEN, CDR2 SYDVKM. This CDR3 has 14 residues.

The CDR3 coding sequence is TGTGCCAGCAGCTTGCGGGGTTCCTACGAGCAGTACTTC. This sequence encodes CASSLRGSYEQYF. V is TRBV7-2 and J is TRBJ2-5; D possibly corresponds to TRBD2 (6 bases). The J call may be mistaken, given a closer DNA end match to TRBJ2-7. Germline CDR1 is SGHTA and CDR2 is FQGNSA. This CDR3 is 13 amino acids long.

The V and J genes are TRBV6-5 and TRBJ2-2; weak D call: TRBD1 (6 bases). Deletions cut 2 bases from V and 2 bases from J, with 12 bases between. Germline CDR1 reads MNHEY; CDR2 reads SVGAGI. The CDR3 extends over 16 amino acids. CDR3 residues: CASSYSPGQNTGELFF. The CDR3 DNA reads TGTGCCAGCAGTTACAGCCCGGGACAAAACACCGGGGAGCTGTTTTTT.

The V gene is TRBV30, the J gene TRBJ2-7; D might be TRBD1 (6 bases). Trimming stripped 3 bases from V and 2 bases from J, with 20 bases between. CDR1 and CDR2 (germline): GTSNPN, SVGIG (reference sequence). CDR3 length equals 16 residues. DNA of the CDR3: TGTGCCTGGAGGGGATCCCGCGTCAAGGGGGCCTACGAGCAGTACTTC. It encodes CAWRGSRVKGAYEQYF.

DNA for the CDR3: TGTGCCAGCAGCCGACAGGGGACCTCTAGCACAGATACGCAGTATTTT. Encoded protein: CASSRQGTSSTDTQYF. V usage is TRBV14 and J usage is TRBJ2-3; 8 bases are a match to TRBD1. The CDR3 has 16 residues. Trimming removed 4 bases from V and 0 bases from J; junction bases left unmatched: 6. CDR1 is SGHDN and CDR2 is FVKESK in the germline V gene. The complete variable domain, with remaining parts taken from reference TRBV14 and TRBJ2-3, reads EAGVTQFPSHSVIEKGQTVTLRCDPISGHDNLYWYRRVMGKEIKFLLHFVKESKQDESGMPNNRFLAERTGGTYSTLKVQPAELEDSGVYFCASSRQGTSSTDTQYFGPGTRLTVL.

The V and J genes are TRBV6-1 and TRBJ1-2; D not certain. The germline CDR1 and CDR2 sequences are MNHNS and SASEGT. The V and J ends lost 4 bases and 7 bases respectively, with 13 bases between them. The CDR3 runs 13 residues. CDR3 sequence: CASSALVVGGYTF. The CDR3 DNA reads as TGTGCCAGCAGTGCATTGGTAGTCGGTGGCTACACCTTC.

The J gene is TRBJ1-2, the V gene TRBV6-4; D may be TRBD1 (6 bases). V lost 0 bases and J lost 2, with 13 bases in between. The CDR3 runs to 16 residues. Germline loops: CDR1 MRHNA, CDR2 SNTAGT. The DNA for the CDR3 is TGTGCCAGCAGTGACTCGTCGTCAGGGGAAAACTATGGCTACACCTTC. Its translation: CASSDSSSGENYGYTF.

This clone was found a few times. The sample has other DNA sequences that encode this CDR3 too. As DNA, the CDR3 is TGTGCCAGCAGTTCCACAGGGAACTATGGCTACACCTTC. It codes for CASSSTGNYGYTF. The rearrangement joins TRBV6-5 to TRBJ1-2, with D tentatively TRBD1 (6 bases). CDR3 length equals 13 residues. Germline V gene lookup returns CDR1 MNHEY and CDR2 SVGAGI. V lost 4 bases to trimming and J lost 2 bases, with 8 bases between them.

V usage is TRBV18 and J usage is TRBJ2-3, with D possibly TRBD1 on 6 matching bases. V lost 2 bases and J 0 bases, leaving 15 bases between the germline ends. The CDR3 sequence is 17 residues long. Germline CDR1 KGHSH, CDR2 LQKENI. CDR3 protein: CASSPMGRGSSTDTQYF. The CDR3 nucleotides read TGTGCCAGCTCACCAATGGGCAGGGGAAGTAGCACAGATACGCAGTATTTT.

The CDR3, as DNA: TGTGCCAGCAGCTTAGGAGGGGGCGCCTCCTACGAGCAGTACTTC. Translation: CASSLGGGASYEQYF. V gene TRBV7-2 combines with J gene TRBJ2-7, with 7 bases fitting TRBD1. CDR3 length: 15 residues. Per the germline V gene, CDR1 is SGHTA and CDR2 is FQGNSA. V lost 1 base, J lost 0 bases, and 3 bases stayed unmatched.

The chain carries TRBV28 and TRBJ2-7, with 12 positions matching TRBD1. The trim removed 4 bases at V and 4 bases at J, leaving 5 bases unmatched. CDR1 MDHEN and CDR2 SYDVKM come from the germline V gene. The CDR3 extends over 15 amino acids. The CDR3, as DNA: TGTGCCAGCAGTTCCCCGGGACAGGGGGCTTACGAGCAGTACTTC. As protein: CASSSPGQGAYEQYF.

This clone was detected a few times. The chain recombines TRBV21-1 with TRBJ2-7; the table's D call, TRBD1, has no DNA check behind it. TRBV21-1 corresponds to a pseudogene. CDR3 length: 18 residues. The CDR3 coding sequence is TGTGCCAGCAGCAAAGAGGCTAGTGAGGAGAGCAGGGGCTACGAGCAGTACTTC. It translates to CASSKEASEESRGYEQYF.

CDR3 in amino acids: CAISEGGGASGELFF. The DNA of the CDR3 is TGTGCCATCAGTGAAGGCGGGGGGGCCTCCGGGGAGCTGTTTTTT. This chain connects TRBV10-3 to TRBJ2-2, with 9 bases matching TRBD2. The CDR3 is 15 residues long. V shed 3 bases, J shed 6 bases, and the junction held 5 bases outside the gene matches. In germline, CDR1 is ENHRY, CDR2 SYGVKD.

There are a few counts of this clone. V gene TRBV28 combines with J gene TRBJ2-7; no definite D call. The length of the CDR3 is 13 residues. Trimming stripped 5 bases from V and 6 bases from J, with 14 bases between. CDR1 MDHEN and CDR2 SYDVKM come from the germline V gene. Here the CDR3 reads CASSLSQFPEQYF. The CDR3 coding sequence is TGTGCCAGCAGTCTGAGTCAATTCCCCGAGCAGTACTTC.

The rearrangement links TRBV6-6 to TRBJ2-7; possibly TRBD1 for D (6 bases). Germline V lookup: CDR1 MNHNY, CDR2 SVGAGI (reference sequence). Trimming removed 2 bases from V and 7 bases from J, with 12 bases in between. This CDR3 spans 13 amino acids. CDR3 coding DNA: TGTGCCAGCAGTTACACCCCTGACAGGGAGCAGTACTTC. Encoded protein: CASSYTPDREQYF.

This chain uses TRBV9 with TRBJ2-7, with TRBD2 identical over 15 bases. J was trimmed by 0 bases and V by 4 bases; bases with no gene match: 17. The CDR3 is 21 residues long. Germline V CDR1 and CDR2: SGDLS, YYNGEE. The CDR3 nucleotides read TGTGCCAGCAGCCCTGAGCCGGGACAGGGGACTAGCGGGGGGACCTCCTACGAGCAGTACTTC. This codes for CASSPEPGQGTSGGTSYEQYF.

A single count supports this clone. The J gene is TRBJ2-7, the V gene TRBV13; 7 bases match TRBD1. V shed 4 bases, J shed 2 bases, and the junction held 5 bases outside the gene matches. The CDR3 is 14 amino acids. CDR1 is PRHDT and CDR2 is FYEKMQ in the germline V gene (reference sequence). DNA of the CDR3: TGTGCCAGCAGCTCCGGGACAGCTCCCTACGAGCAGTACTTC. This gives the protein CASSSGTAPYEQYF.

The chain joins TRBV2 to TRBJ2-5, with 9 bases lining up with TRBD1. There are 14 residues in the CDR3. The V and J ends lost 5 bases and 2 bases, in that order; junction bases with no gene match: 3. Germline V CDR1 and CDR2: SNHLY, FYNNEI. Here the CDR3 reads CASSLDRGQETQYF. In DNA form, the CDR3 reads TGTGCCAGCAGTCTAGACAGGGGGCAAGAGACCCAGTACTTC.

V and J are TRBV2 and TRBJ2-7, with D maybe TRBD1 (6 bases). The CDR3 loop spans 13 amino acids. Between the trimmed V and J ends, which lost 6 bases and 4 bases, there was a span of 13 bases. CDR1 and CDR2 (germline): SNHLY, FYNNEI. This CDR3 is CASRRGTPYEQYF. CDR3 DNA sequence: TGTGCCAGCAGGAGGGGGACACCTTACGAGCAGTACTTC.

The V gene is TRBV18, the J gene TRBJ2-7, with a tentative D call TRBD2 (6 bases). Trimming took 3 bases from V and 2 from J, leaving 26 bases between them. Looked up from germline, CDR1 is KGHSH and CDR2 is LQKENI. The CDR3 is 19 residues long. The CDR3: CASSPAGGEDKRPTYEQYF. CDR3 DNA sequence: TGTGCCAGCTCACCCGCCGGAGGGGAGGACAAACGACCGACCTACGAGCAGTACTTC.

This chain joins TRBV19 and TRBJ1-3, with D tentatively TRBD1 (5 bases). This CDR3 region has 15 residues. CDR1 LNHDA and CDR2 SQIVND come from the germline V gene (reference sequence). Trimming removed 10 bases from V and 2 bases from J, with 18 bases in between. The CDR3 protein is CATRGGGNAGNTIYF. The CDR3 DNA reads TGTGCCACTCGGGGCGGGGGGAATGCTGGAAACACCATATATTTT.

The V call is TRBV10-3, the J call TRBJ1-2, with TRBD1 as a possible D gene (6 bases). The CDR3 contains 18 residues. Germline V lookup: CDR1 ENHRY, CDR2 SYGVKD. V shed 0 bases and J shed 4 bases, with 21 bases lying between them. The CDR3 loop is CAISESSPPTGTPYGYTF. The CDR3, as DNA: TGTGCCATCAGTGAGTCCTCACCTCCAACCGGGACACCCTATGGCTACACCTTC.

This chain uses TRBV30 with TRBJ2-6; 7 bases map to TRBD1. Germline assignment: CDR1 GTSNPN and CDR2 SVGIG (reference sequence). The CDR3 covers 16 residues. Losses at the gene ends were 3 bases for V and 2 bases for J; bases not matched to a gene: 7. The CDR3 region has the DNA TGTGCCTGGAGAGATAGGGACAGAGCTGGGGCCAACGTCCTGACTTTC. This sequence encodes CAWRDRDRAGANVLTF.

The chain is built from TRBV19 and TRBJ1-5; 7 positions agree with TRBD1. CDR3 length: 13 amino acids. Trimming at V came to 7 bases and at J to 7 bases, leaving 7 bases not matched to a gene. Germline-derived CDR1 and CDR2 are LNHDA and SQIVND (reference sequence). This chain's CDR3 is CASTATGWQPQHF. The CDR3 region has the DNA TGTGCCAGTACCGCGACAGGGTGGCAGCCCCAGCATTTT. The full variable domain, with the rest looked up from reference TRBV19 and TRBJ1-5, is DGGITQSPKYLFRKEGQNVTLSCEQNLNHDAMYWYRQDPGQGLRLIYYSQIVNDFQKGDIAEGYSVSREKKESFPLTVTSAQKNPTAFYLCASTATGWQPQHFGDGTRLSIL.

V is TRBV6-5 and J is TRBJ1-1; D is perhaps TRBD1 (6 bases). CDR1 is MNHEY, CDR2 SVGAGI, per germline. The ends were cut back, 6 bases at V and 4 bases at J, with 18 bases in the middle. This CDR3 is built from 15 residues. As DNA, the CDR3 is TGTGCCAGCAGACTCACAGGGCGCGTGGGCACTGAAGCTTTCTTT. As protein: CASRLTGRVGTEAFF.

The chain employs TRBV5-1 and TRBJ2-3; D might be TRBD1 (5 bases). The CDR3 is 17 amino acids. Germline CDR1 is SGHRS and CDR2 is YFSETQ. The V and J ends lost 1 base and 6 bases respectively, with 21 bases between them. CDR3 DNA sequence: TGCGCCAGCAGCTTGTCTATCTCGCGCAGGGCCGGGGATACGCAGTATTTT. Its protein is CASSLSISRRAGDTQYF. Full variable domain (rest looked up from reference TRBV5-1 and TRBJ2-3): KAGVTQTPRYLIKTRGQQVTLSCSPISGHRSVSWYQQTPGQGLQFLFEYFSETQRNKGNFPGRFSGRQFSNSRSEMNVSTLELGDSALYLCASSLSISRRAGDTQYFGPGTRLTVL.

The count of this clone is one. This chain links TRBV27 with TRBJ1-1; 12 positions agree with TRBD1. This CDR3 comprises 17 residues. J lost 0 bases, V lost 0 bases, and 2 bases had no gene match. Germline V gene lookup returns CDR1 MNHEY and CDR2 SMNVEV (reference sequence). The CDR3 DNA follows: TGTGCCAGCAGTTTATCCGGGACAGGGGGCTTGAACACTGAAGCTTTCTTT. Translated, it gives CASSLSGTGGLNTEAFF.